This T cell receptor beta chain was sequenced for a study of T cells in Graves' hyperthyroidism and ophthalmopathy. Study-wide results and limits: Expanded thyroid clonotypes (above 0.001) were mostly also found in blood.

Diagnostic assessment was based on clinical symptoms, serum thyroxine and TRAb, thyroid ultrasound and orbital computed tomography. The TCR beta CDR3 regions underwent amplification using RNA transcripts as the source. RT-PCR in the first round (using the HTBI primer set) targeted the TCR CDR3. TCRdb itself ran the multiplex PCR reads through MiXCR, one entry per CDR3 protein. In the table there are about half a million distinct CDR3 sequences, around a fifth of which are singletons. V lost 4 bases and J lost 9; bases outside the gene matches: 20. CDR3 size: 18 residues. Germline V gene data show CDR1 as MNHNS and CDR2 as SASEGT. This clonotype was recorded only once. Its antigen is unidentified.

The chain recombines TRBV6-1 with TRBJ2-7; TRBD2 aligns across 11 bases. Sample: blood. The TCR comes from a woman between 70 and 85 years old with Graves' ophthalmopathy. CDR3 nucleotide sequence: TGTGCCAGCAGTGGCGGGACTAGCGGAGCCACTTCACCCGGATGGCAGTACTTC. This encodes CASSGGTSGATSPGWQYF.